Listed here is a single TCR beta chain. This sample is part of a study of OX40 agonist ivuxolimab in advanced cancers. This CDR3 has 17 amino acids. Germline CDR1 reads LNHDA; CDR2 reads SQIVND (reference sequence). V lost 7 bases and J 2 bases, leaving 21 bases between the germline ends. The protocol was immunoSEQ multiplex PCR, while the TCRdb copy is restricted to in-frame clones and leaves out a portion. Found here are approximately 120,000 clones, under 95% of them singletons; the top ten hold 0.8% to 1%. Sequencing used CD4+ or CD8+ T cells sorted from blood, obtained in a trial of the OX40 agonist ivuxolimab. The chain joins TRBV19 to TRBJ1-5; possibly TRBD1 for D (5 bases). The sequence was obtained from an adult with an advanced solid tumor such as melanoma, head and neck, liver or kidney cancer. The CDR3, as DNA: TGTGCCAGTAAGGGGATTCAGACATCCGGGGGCAATCAGCCCCAGCATTTT. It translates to CASKGIQTSGGNQPQHF.